This TCR beta chain was captured by sequencing in a study of regulatory dendritic cells for organ transplantation (dated by TCRdb to about 2017). Concerning the study at large: To make regulatory dendritic cells, monocytes were cultured with vitamin D3 on days 0 and 4 and with IL-10 on day 4. On day 6, LPS was added to the DC cultures to test how the DCs responded to a strong maturation-inducing agent. Before and after allostimulation with regulatory or mature dendritic cells, TCRbeta repertoires were sequenced from sorted naive and memory CD4+ and CD8+ T cells. Overall results and qualifications from the work: Only a couple of subjects were sequenced, and considerable between-individual heterogeneity in the alloreactive memory CD8+ T cell pool was noted by the authors. Highly diverse repertoires were observed in naive CD4+ and CD8+ T cells, whereas lower diversity was observed in memory cells, and the most oligoclonal repertoires were found in memory CD8+ cells. Among the resting subsets, memory CD8+ T cells contained the most alloreactive TCR clonotypes. In both subjects, allostimulation led to expansion of memory CD8+ clones, although regulatory dendritic cells appeared to cause more limited expansion than mature dendritic cells did.

Taken from cysteine to phenylalanine, the CDR3 has 12 residues. The CDR3 DNA has 36 bases and is translated from base 1. Per the germline V gene (reference sequence), LNHDA is the CDR1 and SQIVND is the CDR2. Sorted T cell subsets were CFSE-labeled and co-cultured for 4 to 5 days with allogeneic regulatory or mature dendritic cells at a 1:10 DC:T ratio. FACS was used to sort CD4+ or CD8+ cells into naive T cells, defined as CD45RA+, and memory T cells, defined as CD45RO+. A couple of healthy control subjects provided the T cells used for TCR sequencing. Genomic DNA was extracted with the Qiagen DNeasy Blood & Tissue Kit. The TCRbeta CDR3 regions were amplified in a multiplexed two-step PCR with Vbeta-specific forward primers and Jbeta-specific reverse primers. The TCRbeta libraries were sequenced on an Illumina instrument via the immunoSEQ service. On the authors' methods: IMGT annotation was used to assign V, D and J genes, and synthetic CDR3 analogues were used to correct counts for multiplex PCR bias. In the immunoSEQ Analyzer, repertoire clonality was calculated as one minus normalized Shannon entropy. Whether a clone counted as expanded was decided by Fisher's exact test with Benjamini-Hochberg false discovery rate control and a two-tailed cutoff of P<0.01. TCRdb re-hosts the immuneACCESS table, in-frame sequences only. Its copies lack some clones; in the studies checked, an unresolved V gene accounts for under half of them, and the cause for the rest is not known. Clone size and the V and J calls come from that table; the DNA yielded D and trimming. The table for this sample lists about 12,000 clones; about three fifths of them were counted only once. The ten largest make up 1.2% of the sample.

About this clone itself: Its antigen specificity is not known. No base-level quality is on record; no much larger clone is a single base apart.

The chain was built from TRBV19 and TRBJ1-1, with no confident D gene call. This receptor was taken from a human donor in good health. The sample comprised naive CD8+ T cells from blood cultured with dendritic cells. The sample's cell subset or site label is to be understood as: CD45RA+ naive T cells. At the DNA level, the sequence is TGTGCAAGCGGGGAGGTGAACACTGAAGCTTTCTTT. This codes for CASGEVNTEAFF.